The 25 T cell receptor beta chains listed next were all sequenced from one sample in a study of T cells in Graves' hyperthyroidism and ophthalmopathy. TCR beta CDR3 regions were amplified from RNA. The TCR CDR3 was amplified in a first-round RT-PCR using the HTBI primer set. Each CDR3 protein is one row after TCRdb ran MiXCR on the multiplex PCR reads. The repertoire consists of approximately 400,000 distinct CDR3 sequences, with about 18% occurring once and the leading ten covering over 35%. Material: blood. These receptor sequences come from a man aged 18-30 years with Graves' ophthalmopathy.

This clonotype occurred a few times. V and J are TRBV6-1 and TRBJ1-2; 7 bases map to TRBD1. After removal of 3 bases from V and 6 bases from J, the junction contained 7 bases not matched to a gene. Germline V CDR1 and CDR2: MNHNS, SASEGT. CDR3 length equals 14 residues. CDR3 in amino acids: CASSDEGGPDGYTF. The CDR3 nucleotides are TGTGCCAGCAGTGATGAAGGGGGCCCGGATGGCTACACCTTC.

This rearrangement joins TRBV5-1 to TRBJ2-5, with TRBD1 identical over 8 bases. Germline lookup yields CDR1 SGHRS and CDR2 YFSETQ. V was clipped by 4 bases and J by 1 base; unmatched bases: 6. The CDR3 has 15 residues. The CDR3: CASSRTGIGQETQYF. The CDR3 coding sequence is TGCGCCAGCAGCCGGACAGGGATAGGCCAAGAGACCCAGTACTTC.

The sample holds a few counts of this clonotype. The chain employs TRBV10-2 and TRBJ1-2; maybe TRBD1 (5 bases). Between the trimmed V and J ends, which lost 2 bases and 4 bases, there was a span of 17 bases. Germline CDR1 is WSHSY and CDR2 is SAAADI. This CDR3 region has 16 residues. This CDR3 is CASSESTGRKFYGYTF. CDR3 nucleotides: TGCGCCAGCAGTGAGAGTACGGGGCGTAAATTCTATGGCTACACCTTC.

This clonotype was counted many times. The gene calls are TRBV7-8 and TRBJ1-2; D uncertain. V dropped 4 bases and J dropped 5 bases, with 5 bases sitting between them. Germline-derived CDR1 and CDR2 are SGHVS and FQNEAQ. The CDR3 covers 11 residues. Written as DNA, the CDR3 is TGTGCCAGCAGCTGGGGTTATGGCTACACCTTC. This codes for CASSWGYGYTF.

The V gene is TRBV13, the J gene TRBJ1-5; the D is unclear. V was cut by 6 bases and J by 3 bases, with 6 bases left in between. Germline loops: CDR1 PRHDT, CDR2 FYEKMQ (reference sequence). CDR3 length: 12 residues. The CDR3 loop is CASSEPNQPQHF. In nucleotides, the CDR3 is TGTGCCAGCAGTGAACCCAATCAGCCCCAGCATTTT.

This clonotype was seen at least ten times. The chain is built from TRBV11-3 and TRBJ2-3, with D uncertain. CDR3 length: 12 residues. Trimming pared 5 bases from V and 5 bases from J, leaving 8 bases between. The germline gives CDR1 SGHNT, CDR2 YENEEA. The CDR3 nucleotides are TGTGCCAGCAGCCCCTCACAAGATACGCAGTATTTT. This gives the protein CASSPSQDTQYF.

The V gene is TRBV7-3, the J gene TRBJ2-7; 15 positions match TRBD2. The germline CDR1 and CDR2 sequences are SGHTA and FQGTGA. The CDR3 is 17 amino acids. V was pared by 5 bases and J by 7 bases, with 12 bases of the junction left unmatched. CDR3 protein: CASSETGTSGGPEEQYF. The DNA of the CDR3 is TGTGCCAGCAGCGAAACCGGGACTAGCGGGGGGCCGGAGGAGCAGTACTTC.

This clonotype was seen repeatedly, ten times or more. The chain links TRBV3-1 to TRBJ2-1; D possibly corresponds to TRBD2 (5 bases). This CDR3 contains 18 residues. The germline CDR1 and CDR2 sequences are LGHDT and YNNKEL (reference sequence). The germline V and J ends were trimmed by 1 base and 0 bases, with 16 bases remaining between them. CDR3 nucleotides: TGTGCCAGCAGCCAAGTGAACTGGGAGCGGTTCTCCTACAATGAGCAGTTCTTC. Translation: CASSQVNWERFSYNEQFF.

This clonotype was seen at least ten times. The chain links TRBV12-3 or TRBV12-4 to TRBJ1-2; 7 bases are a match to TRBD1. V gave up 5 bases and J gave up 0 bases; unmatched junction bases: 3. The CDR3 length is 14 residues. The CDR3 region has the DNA TGTGCCAGCAGTCGCGACAGGGCTAACTATGGCTACACCTTC. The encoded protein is CASSRDRANYGYTF.

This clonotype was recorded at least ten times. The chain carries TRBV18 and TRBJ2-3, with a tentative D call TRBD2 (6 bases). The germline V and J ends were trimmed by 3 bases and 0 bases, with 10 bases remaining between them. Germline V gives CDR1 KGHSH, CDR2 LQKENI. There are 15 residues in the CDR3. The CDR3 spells CASSPPGLSTDTQYF. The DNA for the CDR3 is TGTGCCAGCTCACCCCCGGGACTGAGCACAGATACGCAGTATTTT. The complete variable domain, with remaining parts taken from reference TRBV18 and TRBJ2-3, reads NAGVMQNPRHLVRRRGQEARLRCSPMKGHSHVYWYRQLPEEGLKFMVYLQKENIIDESGMPKERFSAEFPKEGPSILRIQQVVRGDSAAYFCASSPPGLSTDTQYFGPGTRLTVL.

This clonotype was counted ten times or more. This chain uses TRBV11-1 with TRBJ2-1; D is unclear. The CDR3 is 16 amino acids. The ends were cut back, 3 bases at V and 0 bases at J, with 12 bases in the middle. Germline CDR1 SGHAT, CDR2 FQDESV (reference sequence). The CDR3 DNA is TGTGCCAGCAGCTTCTCAGTGTACAGCTCCTACAATGAGCAGTTCTTC. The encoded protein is CASSFSVYSSYNEQFF.

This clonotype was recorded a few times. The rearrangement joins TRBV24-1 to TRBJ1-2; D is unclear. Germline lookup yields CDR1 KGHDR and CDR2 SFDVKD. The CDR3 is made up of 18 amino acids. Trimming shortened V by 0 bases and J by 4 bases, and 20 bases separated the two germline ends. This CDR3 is CATSDLPNSGMDGYGYTF. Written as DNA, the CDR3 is TGTGCCACCAGTGATTTGCCCAACTCGGGAATGGACGGCTATGGCTACACCTTC.

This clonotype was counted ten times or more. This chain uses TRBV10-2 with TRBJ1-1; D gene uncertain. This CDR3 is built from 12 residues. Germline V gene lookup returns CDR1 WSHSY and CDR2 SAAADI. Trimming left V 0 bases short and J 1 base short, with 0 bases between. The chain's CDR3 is CASSESNTEAFF. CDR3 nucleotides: TGCGCCAGCAGTGAGTCGAACACTGAAGCTTTCTTT.

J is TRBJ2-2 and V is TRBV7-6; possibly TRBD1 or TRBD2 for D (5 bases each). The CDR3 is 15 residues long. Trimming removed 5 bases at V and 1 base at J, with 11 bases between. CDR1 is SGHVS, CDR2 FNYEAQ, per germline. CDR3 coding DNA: TGTGCCAGCAGCCTTCCGGGACGGAACACCGGGGAGCTGTTTTTT. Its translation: CASSLPGRNTGELFF.

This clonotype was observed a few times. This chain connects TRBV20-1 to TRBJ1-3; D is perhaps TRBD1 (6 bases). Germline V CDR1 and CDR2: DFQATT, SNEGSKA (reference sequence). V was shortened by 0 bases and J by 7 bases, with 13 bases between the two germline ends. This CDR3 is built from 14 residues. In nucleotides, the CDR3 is TGCAGTGCTAGAGATGGGGGGGGCCTTAACACCATATATTTT. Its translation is CSARDGGGLNTIYF.

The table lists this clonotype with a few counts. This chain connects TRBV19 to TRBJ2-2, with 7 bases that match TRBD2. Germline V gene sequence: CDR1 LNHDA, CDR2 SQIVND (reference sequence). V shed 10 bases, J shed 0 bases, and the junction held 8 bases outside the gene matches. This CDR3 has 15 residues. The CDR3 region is CAIGRGDANTGELFF. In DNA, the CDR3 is TGTGCCATCGGCCGGGGGGACGCGAACACCGGGGAGCTGTTTTTT.

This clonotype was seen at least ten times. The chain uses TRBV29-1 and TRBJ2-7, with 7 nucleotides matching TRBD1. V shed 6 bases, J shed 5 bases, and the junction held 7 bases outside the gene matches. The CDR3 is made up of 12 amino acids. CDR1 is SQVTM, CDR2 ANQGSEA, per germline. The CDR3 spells CSVGDRLHEQYF. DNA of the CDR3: TGCAGCGTAGGGGACAGATTACACGAGCAGTACTTC.

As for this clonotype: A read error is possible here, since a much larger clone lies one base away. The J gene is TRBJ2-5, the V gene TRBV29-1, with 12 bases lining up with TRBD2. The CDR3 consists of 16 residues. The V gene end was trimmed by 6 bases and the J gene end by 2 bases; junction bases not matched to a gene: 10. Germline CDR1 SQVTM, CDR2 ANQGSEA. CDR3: CSVRGTSGFSQETQYF. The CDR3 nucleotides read TGCAGCGTCCGAGGGACTAGCGGGTTTTCGCAAGAGACCCAGTACTTC.

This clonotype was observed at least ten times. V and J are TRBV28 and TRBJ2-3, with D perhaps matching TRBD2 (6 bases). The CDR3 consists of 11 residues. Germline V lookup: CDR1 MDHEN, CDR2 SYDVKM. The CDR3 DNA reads TGTGTAACCCGGGGGAGAGATACGCAGTATTTT. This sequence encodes CVTRGRDTQYF.

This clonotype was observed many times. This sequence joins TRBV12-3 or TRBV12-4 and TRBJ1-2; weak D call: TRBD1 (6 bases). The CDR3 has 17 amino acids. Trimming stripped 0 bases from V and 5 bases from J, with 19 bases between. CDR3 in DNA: TGTGCCAGCAGTTTAGCGCACCTGGGGGCGCGGTCGTATGGCTACACCTTC. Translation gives CASSLAHLGARSYGYTF.

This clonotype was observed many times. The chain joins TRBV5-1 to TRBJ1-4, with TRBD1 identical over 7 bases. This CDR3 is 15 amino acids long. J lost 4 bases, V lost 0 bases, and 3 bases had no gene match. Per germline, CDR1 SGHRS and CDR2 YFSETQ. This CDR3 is CASSLGTGFNEKLFF. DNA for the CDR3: TGCGCCAGCAGCTTGGGGACAGGATTTAATGAAAAACTGTTTTTT. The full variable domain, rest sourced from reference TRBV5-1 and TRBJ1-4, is KAGVTQTPRYLIKTRGQQVTLSCSPISGHRSVSWYQQTPGQGLQFLFEYFSETQRNKGNFPGRFSGRQFSNSRSEMNVSTLELGDSALYLCASSLGTGFNEKLFFGSGTQLSVL.

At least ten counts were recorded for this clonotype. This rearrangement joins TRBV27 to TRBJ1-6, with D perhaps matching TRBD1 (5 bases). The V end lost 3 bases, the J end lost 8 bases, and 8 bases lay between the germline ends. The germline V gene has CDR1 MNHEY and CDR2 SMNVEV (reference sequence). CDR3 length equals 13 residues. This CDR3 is CASSFGTDSPLHF. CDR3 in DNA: TGTGCCAGCAGTTTCGGGACTGATTCACCCCTCCACTTT.

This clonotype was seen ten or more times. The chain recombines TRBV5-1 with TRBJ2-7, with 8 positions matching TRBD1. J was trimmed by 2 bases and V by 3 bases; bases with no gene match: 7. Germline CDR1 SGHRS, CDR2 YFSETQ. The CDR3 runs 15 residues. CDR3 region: CASSSQGTGTYEQYF. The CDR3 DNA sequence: TGCGCCAGCAGCTCCCAGGGGACAGGAACCTACGAGCAGTACTTC. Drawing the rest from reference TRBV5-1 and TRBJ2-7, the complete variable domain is KAGVTQTPRYLIKTRGQQVTLSCSPISGHRSVSWYQQTPGQGLQFLFEYFSETQRNKGNFPGRFSGRQFSNSRSEMNVSTLELGDSALYLCASSSQGTGTYEQYFGPGTRLTVT.

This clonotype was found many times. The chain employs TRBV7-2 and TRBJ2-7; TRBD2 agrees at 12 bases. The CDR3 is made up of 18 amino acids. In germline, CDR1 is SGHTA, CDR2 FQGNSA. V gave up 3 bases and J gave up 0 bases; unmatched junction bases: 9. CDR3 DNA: TGTGCCAGCAGCTTCTCCGGGACTAGCGGGTTCCCCTCCTACGAGCAGTACTTC. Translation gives CASSFSGTSGFPSYEQYF.

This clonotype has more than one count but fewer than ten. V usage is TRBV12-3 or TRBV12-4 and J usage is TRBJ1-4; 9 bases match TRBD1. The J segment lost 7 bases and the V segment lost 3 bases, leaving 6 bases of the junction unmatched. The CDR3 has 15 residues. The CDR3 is CASSFPDRGGEKLFF. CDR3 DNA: TGTGCCAGCAGTTTCCCCGACAGGGGGGGTGAAAAACTGTTTTTT.